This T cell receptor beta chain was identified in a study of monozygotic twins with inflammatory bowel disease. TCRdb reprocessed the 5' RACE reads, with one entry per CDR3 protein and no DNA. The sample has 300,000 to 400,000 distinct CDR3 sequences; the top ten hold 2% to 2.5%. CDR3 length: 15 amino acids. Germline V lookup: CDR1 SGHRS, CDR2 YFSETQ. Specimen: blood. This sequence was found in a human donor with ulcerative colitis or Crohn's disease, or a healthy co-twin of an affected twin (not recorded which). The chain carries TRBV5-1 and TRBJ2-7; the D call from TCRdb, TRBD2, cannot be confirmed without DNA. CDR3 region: CASSQPRDSTREQYF. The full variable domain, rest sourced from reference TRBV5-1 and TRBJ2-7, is KAGVTQTPRYLIKTRGQQVTLSCSPISGHRSVSWYQQTPGQGLQFLFEYFSETQRNKGNFPGRFSGRQFSNSRSEMNVSTLELGDSALYLCASSQPRDSTREQYFGPGTRLTVT.